This TCR beta chain was captured by sequencing in a study of Tregs in tolerant kidney transplant recipients. Study-wide findings and caveats: Activated donor B cell expansion appeared to reveal the most relevant donor-specific TCRbeta repertoire.

Sequencing was performed with immunoSEQ multiplex PCR; in TCRdb, only in-frame clones are kept and a portion is missing. The profile shows tens of thousands of clones, about 83% of them singletons. V gave up 5 bases and J gave up 7 bases; unmatched junction bases: 10. Germline-derived CDR1 and CDR2 are LNHDA and SQIVND (reference sequence). This CDR3 is 17 amino acids long. Unstimulated regulatory T cells (CD4+CD25+CD127-), CD4+CD25- non-regulatory cells, CD4 and CD8 cells were FACS-sorted from thawed PBMCs. About this clone itself: What it recognizes is unknown.

The sample taken for sequencing was CD4+ T cells from blood. The sequence was obtained from a human donor in good health. This rearrangement joins TRBV19 to TRBJ2-3; 15 nucleotides agree with TRBD2. In DNA, the CDR3 is TGTGCCAGTAGTCTTCGGACTAGCGGGGGGGAGTGGAATACGCAGTATTTT. Encoded protein: CASSLRTSGGEWNTQYF. The full variable domain, its missing parts supplied by reference TRBV19 and TRBJ2-3, is DGGITQSPKYLFRKEGQNVTLSCEQNLNHDAMYWYRQDPGQGLRLIYYSQIVNDFQKGDIAEGYSVSREKKESFPLTVTSAQKNPTAFYLCASSLRTSGGEWNTQYFGPGTRLTVL.